These T cell receptor beta chains were read from a single sample in a study of spatial heterogeneity in lung cancer. Each CDR3 protein is one row after TCRdb ran MiXCR on the 5' RACE reads. This sample carries about 23,000 distinct CDR3 sequences, around 6% of them seen once, and the ten largest clones take 10%. Sequenced here: lung tumor tissue, sampled at surgery. The receptors stem from a male donor with early-stage non-small cell lung cancer. Both conserved end residues are trimmed from each CDR3.

ASSPRASGQY	TRBJ2-7	TRBV28
ASSPALGGSSQY	TRBJ2-5	TRBV27
SASEAF	TRBJ1-1	TRBV20-1
ASSIVELRGQPQH	TRBJ1-5	TRBV19
ASSNRDTNTGELF	TRBJ2-2	TRBV7-9
ASSYSPRGLQETQY	TRBJ2-5	TRBV6-2/TRBV6-3
ASSYRGNTEAF	TRBJ1-1	TRBV6-5
ASSQRGAYEQY	TRBJ2-7	TRBV3-1
ASSENRRQETQY	TRBJ2-5	TRBV2
ASSPSAGIAEQY	TRBJ2-7	TRBV18
ASSETGVEQF	TRBJ2-1	TRBV5-1
ASSTYEQY	TRBJ2-7	TRBV28
ASSLVALAGVANNEQF	TRBJ2-1	TRBV7-2